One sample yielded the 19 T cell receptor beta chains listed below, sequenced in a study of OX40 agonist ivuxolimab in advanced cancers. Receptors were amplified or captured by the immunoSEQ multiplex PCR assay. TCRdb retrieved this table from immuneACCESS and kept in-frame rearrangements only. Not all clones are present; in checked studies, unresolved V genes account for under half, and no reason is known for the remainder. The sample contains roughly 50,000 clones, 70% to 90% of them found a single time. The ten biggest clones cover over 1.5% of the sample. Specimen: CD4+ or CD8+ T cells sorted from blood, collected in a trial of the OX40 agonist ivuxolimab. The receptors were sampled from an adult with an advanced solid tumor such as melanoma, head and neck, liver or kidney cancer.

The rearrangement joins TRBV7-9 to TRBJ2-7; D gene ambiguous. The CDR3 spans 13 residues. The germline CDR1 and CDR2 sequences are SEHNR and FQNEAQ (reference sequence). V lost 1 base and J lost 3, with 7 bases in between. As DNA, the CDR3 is TGTGCCAGCAGCTTAGAGGGTTTCTACGAGCAGTACTTC. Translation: CASSLEGFYEQYF.

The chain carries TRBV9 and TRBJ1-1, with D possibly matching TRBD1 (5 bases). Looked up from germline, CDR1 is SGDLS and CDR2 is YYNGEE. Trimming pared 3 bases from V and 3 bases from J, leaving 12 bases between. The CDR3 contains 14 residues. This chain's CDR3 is CASSAGGRDTEAFF. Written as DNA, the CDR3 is TGTGCCAGCAGCGCCGGGGGGAGGGACACTGAAGCTTTCTTT.

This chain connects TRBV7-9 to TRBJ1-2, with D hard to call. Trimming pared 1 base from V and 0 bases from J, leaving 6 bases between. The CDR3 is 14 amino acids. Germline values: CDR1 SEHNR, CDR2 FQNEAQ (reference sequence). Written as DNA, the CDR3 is TGTGCCAGCAGCTTAGTTGTAGCTAACTATGGCTACACCTTC. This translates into CASSLVVANYGYTF.

The CDR3 here is CASSLKTGTSGYYEQYF. The CDR3 DNA reads TGTGCCAGCAGTTTAAAGACTGGGACTAGCGGATACTACGAGCAGTACTTC. The V and J genes are TRBV27 and TRBJ2-7; 11 bases map to TRBD2. V shed 2 bases, J shed 3 bases, and the junction held 9 bases outside the gene matches. The CDR3 runs 17 residues. Germline assignment: CDR1 MNHEY and CDR2 SMNVEV (reference sequence).

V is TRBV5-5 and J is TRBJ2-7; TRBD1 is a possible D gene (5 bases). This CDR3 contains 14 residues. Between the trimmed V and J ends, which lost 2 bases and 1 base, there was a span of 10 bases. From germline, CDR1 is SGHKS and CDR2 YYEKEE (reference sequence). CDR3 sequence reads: CASSFRALSYEQYF. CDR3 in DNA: TGTGCCAGCAGCTTCAGGGCCCTATCCTACGAGCAGTACTTC.

CDR3 DNA: TGCGCCAGCAGCCAAGGGGGGCCCGCGGACACTGAAGCTTTCTTT. Amino acids: CASSQGGPADTEAFF. The chain recombines TRBV4-1 with TRBJ1-1; D may be TRBD1 (6 bases). CDR1 and CDR2 from the germline V gene are MGHRA and YSYEKL. The CDR3 is 15 residues long. With 1 base removed from V and 3 bases from J, the gap between germline ends came to 12 bases.

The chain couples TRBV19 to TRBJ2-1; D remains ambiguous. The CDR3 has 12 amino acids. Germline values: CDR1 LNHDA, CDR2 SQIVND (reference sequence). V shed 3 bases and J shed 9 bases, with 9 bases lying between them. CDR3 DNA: TGTGCCAGTAGTATGGGTGAAGGTGAGCAGTTCTTC. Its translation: CASSMGEGEQFF.

In DNA form, the CDR3 reads TGCAGTGCTAGTAGCGTTGGGGGCTACACCTTC. Translating gives CSASSVGGYTF. The chain has TRBV20-1 and TRBJ1-2; unclear D gene. CDR1 DFQATT and CDR2 SNEGSKA come from the germline V gene (reference sequence). The CDR3 consists of 11 residues. V lost 3 bases, J lost 8 bases, and 10 bases lay in between.

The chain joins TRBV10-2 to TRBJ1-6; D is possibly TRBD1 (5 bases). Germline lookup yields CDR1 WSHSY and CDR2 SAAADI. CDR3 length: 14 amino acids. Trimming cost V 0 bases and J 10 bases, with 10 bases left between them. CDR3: CASSESPGTSPLHF. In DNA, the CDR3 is TGCGCCAGCAGTGAGTCGCCAGGGACCTCACCCCTCCACTTT.

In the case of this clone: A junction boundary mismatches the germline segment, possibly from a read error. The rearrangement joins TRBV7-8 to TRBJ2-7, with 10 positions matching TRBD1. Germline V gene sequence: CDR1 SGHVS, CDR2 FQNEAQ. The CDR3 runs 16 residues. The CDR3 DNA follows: TGTGCCAGCAGCTTAAGGGACAGGGGAGGTCATGGGGCATGGGACTTC. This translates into CASSLRDRGGHGAWDF.

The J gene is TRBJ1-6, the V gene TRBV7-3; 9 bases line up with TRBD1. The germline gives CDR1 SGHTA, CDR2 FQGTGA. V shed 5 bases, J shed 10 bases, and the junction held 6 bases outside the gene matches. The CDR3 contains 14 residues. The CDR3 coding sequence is TGTGCCAGCAGCCTCAGACAGGGGGAGTCACCCCTCCACTTT. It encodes CASSLRQGESPLHF.

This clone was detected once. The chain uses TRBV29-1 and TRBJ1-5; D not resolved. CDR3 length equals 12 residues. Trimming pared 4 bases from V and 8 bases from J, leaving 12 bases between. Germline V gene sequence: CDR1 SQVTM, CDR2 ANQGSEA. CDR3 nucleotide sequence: TGCAGCGTTGGGGAGCCGTTTAAGCCCCAGCATTTT. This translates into CSVGEPFKPQHF.

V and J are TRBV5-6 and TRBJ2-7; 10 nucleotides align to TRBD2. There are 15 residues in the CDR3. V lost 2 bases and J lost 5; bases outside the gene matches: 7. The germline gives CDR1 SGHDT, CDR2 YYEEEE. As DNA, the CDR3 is TGTGCCAGCAGCTTACAGCGGGGGGGCCTTGACGAGCAGTACTTC. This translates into CASSLQRGGLDEQYF.

Here the CDR3 DNA reads TGTGCCAGTGCCGGGACACTTAATTCACCCCTCCACTTT. Residues: CASAGTLNSPLHF. J is TRBJ1-6 and V is TRBV6-5; TRBD1 is a possible D gene (6 bases). The germline V and J ends were trimmed by 9 bases and 6 bases, with 12 bases remaining between them. This CDR3 is 13 amino acids long. Germline lookup yields CDR1 MNHEY and CDR2 SVGAGI.

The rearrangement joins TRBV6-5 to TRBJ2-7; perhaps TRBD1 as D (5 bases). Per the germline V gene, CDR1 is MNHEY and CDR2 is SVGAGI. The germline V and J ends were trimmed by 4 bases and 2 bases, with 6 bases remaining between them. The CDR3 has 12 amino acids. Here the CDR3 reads CASSSGTYEQYF. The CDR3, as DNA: TGTGCCAGCAGTTCAGGGACCTACGAGCAGTACTTC.

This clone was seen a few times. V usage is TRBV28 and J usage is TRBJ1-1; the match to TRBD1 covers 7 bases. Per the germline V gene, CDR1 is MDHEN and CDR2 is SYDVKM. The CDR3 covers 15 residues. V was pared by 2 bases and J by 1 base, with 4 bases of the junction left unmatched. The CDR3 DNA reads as TGTGCCAGCAGTTTAAGGACAGGAGCGAACACTGAAGCTTTCTTT. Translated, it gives CASSLRTGANTEAFF.

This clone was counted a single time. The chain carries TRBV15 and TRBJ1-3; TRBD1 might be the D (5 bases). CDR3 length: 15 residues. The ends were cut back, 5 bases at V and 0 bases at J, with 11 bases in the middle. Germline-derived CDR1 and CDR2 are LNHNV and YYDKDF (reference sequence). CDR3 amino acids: CATSGHMSSGNTIYF. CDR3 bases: TGTGCCACCAGCGGACACATGAGCTCTGGAAACACCATATATTTT.

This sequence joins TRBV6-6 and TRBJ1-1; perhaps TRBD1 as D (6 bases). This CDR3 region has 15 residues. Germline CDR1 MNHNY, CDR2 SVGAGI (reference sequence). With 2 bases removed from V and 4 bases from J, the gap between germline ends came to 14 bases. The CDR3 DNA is TGTGCCAGCAGTTACGGGGGGGCGCGGGGCACTGAAGCTTTCTTT. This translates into CASSYGGARGTEAFF.

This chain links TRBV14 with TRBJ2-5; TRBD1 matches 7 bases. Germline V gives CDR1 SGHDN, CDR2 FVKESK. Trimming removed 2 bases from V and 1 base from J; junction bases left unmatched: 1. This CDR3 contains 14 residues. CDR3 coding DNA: TGTGCCAGCAGCCAAAACAGGGGCCAAGAGACCCAGTACTTC. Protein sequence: CASSQNRGQETQYF.